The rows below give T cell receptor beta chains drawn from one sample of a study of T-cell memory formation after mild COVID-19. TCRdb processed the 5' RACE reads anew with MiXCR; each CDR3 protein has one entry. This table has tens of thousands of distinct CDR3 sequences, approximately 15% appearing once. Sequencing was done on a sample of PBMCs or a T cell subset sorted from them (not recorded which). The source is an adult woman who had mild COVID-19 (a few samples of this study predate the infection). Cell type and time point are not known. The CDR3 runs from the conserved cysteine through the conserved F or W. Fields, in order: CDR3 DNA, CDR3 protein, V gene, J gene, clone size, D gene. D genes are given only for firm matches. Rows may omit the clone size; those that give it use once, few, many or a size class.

CDR3nt: TGTGCCAGCAGTTACGGGCTCCAACACAATGAGCAGTTCTTC
CDR3aa: CASSYGLQHNEQFF
v_gene: TRBV27
j_gene: TRBJ2-1
abundance: many
d_gene: .

CDR3nt: TGTGCCAGCAGCCTCGACAGTGACTACGAGCAGTACTTC
CDR3aa: CASSLDSDYEQYF
v_gene: TRBV7-2
j_gene: TRBJ2-7
abundance: .
d_gene: .

CDR3nt: TGTGCCAGTAGTCCAACTAGCGGGGGGGCCGGACTATACGGGGAGCTGTTTTTT
CDR3aa: CASSPTSGGAGLYGELFF
v_gene: TRBV19
j_gene: TRBJ2-2
abundance: .
d_gene: TRBD2

CDR3nt: TGTGCCAGCAGCTCCGCTCCCCAGGGAAATGAGCAGTTCTTC
CDR3aa: CASSSAPQGNEQFF
v_gene: TRBV11-3
j_gene: TRBJ2-1
abundance: few
d_gene: .

CDR3nt: TGCGCCAGCAGCTTGGCCGCAAATACAGCTAACTATGGCTACACCTTC
CDR3aa: CASSLAANTANYGYTF
v_gene: TRBV5-1
j_gene: TRBJ1-2
abundance: few
d_gene: .

CDR3nt: TGTGCCAGCAGCCCCCGGACTAGTGGTTCCTACAATGAGCAGTTCTTC
CDR3aa: CASSPRTSGSYNEQFF
v_gene: TRBV7-9
j_gene: TRBJ2-1
abundance: .
d_gene: TRBD2

CDR3nt: TGTGCCTGGCTGTCTAGCGGCGTCTCCTACGAGCAGTACTTC
CDR3aa: CAWLSSGVSYEQYF
v_gene: TRBV30
j_gene: TRBJ2-7
abundance: .
d_gene: TRBD2

CDR3nt: TGCGCCAGCCAGGGGCCGGTCTACAATGAGCAGTTCTTC
CDR3aa: CASQGPVYNEQFF
v_gene: TRBV4-1
j_gene: TRBJ2-1
abundance: few
d_gene: .

CDR3nt: TGTGCCAGCAGCTTAGATGTCGGGGAGCTGTTTTTT
CDR3aa: CASSLDVGELFF
v_gene: TRBV11-2
j_gene: TRBJ2-2
abundance: few
d_gene: .

CDR3nt: TGTGCCAGCAGCTCCCCCTCGCCACCCACGGGGACTGAAGCTTTCTTT
CDR3aa: CASSSPSPPTGTEAFF
v_gene: TRBV11-3
j_gene: TRBJ1-1
abundance: few
d_gene: .

CDR3nt: TGTGCCACCAGTGATTTGGGTCAAGACAGGGGGCAGGTCAATGAGCAGTTCTTC
CDR3aa: CATSDLGQDRGQVNEQFF
v_gene: TRBV24-1
j_gene: TRBJ2-1
abundance: many
d_gene: TRBD1

CDR3nt: TGTGCCAGCAGCTTAGTGTCGGCACCCTACGAGCAGTACTTC
CDR3aa: CASSLVSAPYEQYF
v_gene: TRBV11-2
j_gene: TRBJ2-7
abundance: many
d_gene: .

CDR3nt: TGCAGTGCTAGAGACATAGCGTCTAGCACAGATACGCAGTATTTT
CDR3aa: CSARDIASSTDTQYF
v_gene: TRBV20-1
j_gene: TRBJ2-3
abundance: few
d_gene: .

CDR3nt: TGTGCCAGCAGTTTAACAGCAGGGAGCACCGGGGAGCTGTTTTTT
CDR3aa: CASSLTAGSTGELFF
v_gene: TRBV12-3/TRBV12-4
j_gene: TRBJ2-2
abundance: few
d_gene: .

CDR3nt: TGTGCCAGCAGATCTGAGGGGCGGGCCGGGGAGCTGTTTTTT
CDR3aa: CASRSEGRAGELFF
v_gene: TRBV12-3/TRBV12-4
j_gene: TRBJ2-2
abundance: few
d_gene: .

CDR3nt: TGTGCCAGCAGCCTCGGGGGGGCGGTAAATGAGCAGTTCTTC
CDR3aa: CASSLGGAVNEQFF
v_gene: TRBV3-1
j_gene: TRBJ2-1
abundance: few
d_gene: TRBD2

CDR3nt: TGTGCCAGCAGTTTTAGCGGGGTTAACCAAGAGACCCAGTACTTC
CDR3aa: CASSFSGVNQETQYF
v_gene: TRBV12-3/TRBV12-4
j_gene: TRBJ2-5
abundance: .
d_gene: TRBD2

CDR3nt: TGCAGTGCTAGTCCCAGGGGAGGCAATCAGCCCCAGCATTTT
CDR3aa: CSASPRGGNQPQHF
v_gene: TRBV20-1
j_gene: TRBJ1-5
abundance: once
d_gene: .

CDR3nt: TGTGCCAGCAGTTTTGGGGGGACGGGGTCCAATGAGCAGTTCTTC
CDR3aa: CASSFGGTGSNEQFF
v_gene: TRBV12-3/TRBV12-4
j_gene: TRBJ2-1
abundance: .
d_gene: .

CDR3nt: TGCAGCGTTGAAGTGGGGCTAGCGGCGCACAATGAGCAGTTCTTC
CDR3aa: CSVEVGLAAHNEQFF
v_gene: TRBV29-1
j_gene: TRBJ2-1
abundance: few
d_gene: TRBD2

CDR3nt: TGTGCCAGCAGCAAGACCCCCGTGCGGGAGGACACAGATACGCAGTATTTT
CDR3aa: CASSKTPVREDTDTQYF
v_gene: TRBV7-6
j_gene: TRBJ2-3
abundance: few
d_gene: TRBD2

CDR3nt: TGTGCCAGCAGAGATTCAAGAGGGGATGCTTTCTTT
CDR3aa: CASRDSRGDAFF
v_gene: TRBV7-9
j_gene: TRBJ1-1
abundance: few
d_gene: .

CDR3nt: TGTGCCAGCAGCTCTGGACTAGCGGTTGCCTACGAGCAGTACTTC
CDR3aa: CASSSGLAVAYEQYF
v_gene: TRBV7-2
j_gene: TRBJ2-7
abundance: .
d_gene: TRBD2

CDR3nt: TGTGCCAGCAGCCCCACCCCCGCAGAGCAGTACTTC
CDR3aa: CASSPTPAEQYF
v_gene: TRBV7-9
j_gene: TRBJ2-7
abundance: many
d_gene: .

CDR3nt: TGTGCCAGCAGCCAGGACAGGGGACGTCTCACTGAAGCTTTCTTT
CDR3aa: CASSQDRGRLTEAFF
v_gene: TRBV5-8
j_gene: TRBJ1-1
abundance: few
d_gene: TRBD1

CDR3nt: TGTGCCAGCAGTGAGTGGGACAGAGGTGTAGAGACCCAGTACTTC
CDR3aa: CASSEWDRGVETQYF
v_gene: TRBV25-1
j_gene: TRBJ2-5
abundance: few
d_gene: TRBD1

CDR3nt: TGCGCCAGCAGCGGGATGCAAGAGACCCAGTACTTC
CDR3aa: CASSGMQETQYF
v_gene: TRBV4-1
j_gene: TRBJ2-5
abundance: few
d_gene: .

CDR3nt: TGCAGTGCTAGAGATATCGGGGAGTGGGAGACCCAGTACTTC
CDR3aa: CSARDIGEWETQYF
v_gene: TRBV20-1
j_gene: TRBJ2-5
abundance: few
d_gene: .

CDR3nt: TGCAGCGTTGAAGATACCTTCCCAGATACGCAGTATTTT
CDR3aa: CSVEDTFPDTQYF
v_gene: TRBV29-1
j_gene: TRBJ2-3
abundance: few
d_gene: .

CDR3nt: TGCGCCAGCAGCTTGGGCGGGAAAAGAGAGACCCAGTACTTC
CDR3aa: CASSLGGKRETQYF
v_gene: TRBV5-1
j_gene: TRBJ2-5
abundance: .
d_gene: .

CDR3nt: TGTGCCAGCAGTGTAGTTGCGGGGGGGCTGGATGAGCAGTTCTTC
CDR3aa: CASSVVAGGLDEQFF
v_gene: TRBV6-1
j_gene: TRBJ2-1
abundance: few
d_gene: TRBD2

CDR3nt: TGTGCCAGCAGCCCGCGGGACAGGGAATACGAGCAGTACTTC
CDR3aa: CASSPRDREYEQYF
v_gene: TRBV3-1
j_gene: TRBJ2-7
abundance: many
d_gene: TRBD1

CDR3nt: TGTGCCAGTAGTGCACACAGGAACACTGAAGCTTTCTTT
CDR3aa: CASSAHRNTEAFF
v_gene: TRBV19
j_gene: TRBJ1-1
abundance: .
d_gene: .

CDR3nt: TGCAGTGCTAGTGTGGGAACATTGGGCTACACCTTC
CDR3aa: CSASVGTLGYTF
v_gene: TRBV20-1
j_gene: TRBJ1-2
abundance: few
d_gene: .

CDR3nt: TGTGCCAGCAGTTTAGCCGGGGGGGGCCTACCCTACGAGCAGTACTTC
CDR3aa: CASSLAGGGLPYEQYF
v_gene: TRBV27
j_gene: TRBJ2-7
abundance: many
d_gene: TRBD2

CDR3nt: TGTGCCAGCAGCCCAACGTCTATCCCGACTACCGATTACGAGCAGTACTTC
CDR3aa: CASSPTSIPTTDYEQYF
v_gene: TRBV4-2
j_gene: TRBJ2-7
abundance: few
d_gene: .

CDR3nt: TGTGCCAGCAGCTTATTCAGCAATGAGCAGTTCTTC
CDR3aa: CASSLFSNEQFF
v_gene: TRBV7-9
j_gene: TRBJ2-1
abundance: .
d_gene: .

CDR3nt: TGTGCCACCAGCAGGGCAGGGGAGGGAACTGAAGCTTTCTTT
CDR3aa: CATSRAGEGTEAFF
v_gene: TRBV15
j_gene: TRBJ1-1
abundance: .
d_gene: .

CDR3nt: TGTGCCAGCAGCCCGCGGATTCAAAATGAAAAACTGTTTTTT
CDR3aa: CASSPRIQNEKLFF
v_gene: TRBV7-9
j_gene: TRBJ1-4
abundance: few
d_gene: .